The 30 T cell receptor beta chains presented below share a single source sample, sequenced in a study of cytomegalovirus exposure and HLA in healthy donors. Researchers ran the PCR with 60 Vbeta and 13 Jbeta primers. The data were produced by immunoSEQ multiplex PCR, yet TCRdb's version contains in-frame clones alone and is incomplete. The data show 99,000 or so clones, with more than 65% seen just once and about 7.5% held by the top ten. Sequenced sample: PBMCs. The receptor source for this set is a middle-aged man in good health and CMV-seropositive.

The genes are TRBV7-2 and TRBJ1-6; D is uncertain. Germline V gene data show CDR1 as SGHTA and CDR2 as FQGNSA. Between the trimmed V and J ends, which lost 4 bases and 9 bases, there was a span of 10 bases. This CDR3 has 13 amino acids. The CDR3 DNA reads TGTGCCAGCAGCTCAGGACGGGGTTCACCCCTCCACTTT. Its translation is CASSSGRGSPLHF.

The DNA of the CDR3 is TGCGCCAGCAGCCAATATCCCCTGACGGAGTATAATGAAAAACTGTTTTTT. Translation gives CASSQYPLTEYNEKLFF. V usage is TRBV4-3 and J usage is TRBJ1-4; D is undetermined. Per the germline V gene, CDR1 is LGHNA and CDR2 is YSLEER. Trimming pared 2 bases from V and 4 bases from J, leaving 17 bases between. The CDR3 runs 17 residues.

The rearrangement joins TRBV5-6 to TRBJ2-5; 7 nucleotides match TRBD1. The CDR3 is 13 residues long. Germline values: CDR1 SGHDT, CDR2 YYEEEE. J was trimmed by 7 bases and V by 3 bases; bases with no gene match: 6. The CDR3 coding sequence is TGTGCCAGCAGCTACAGGGGTGTGGGGACCCAGTACTTC. Amino acid sequence: CASSYRGVGTQYF.

This rearrangement joins TRBV10-1 to TRBJ1-6, with D perhaps TRBD1 (5 bases). The CDR3 consists of 13 residues. Germline-derived CDR1 and CDR2 are WNHNN and SYGVQD (reference sequence). Trimming cost V 4 bases and J 10 bases, with 11 bases left between them. CDR3 sequence reads: CASSAFQGSPLHF. CDR3 DNA sequence: TGCGCCAGCAGTGCCTTTCAGGGATCACCCCTCCACTTT.

Points on this clone: The sample carries other DNA sequences with the same CDR3. V usage is TRBV5-6 and J usage is TRBJ1-5, with D maybe TRBD1 (5 bases). V shed 0 bases and J shed 4 bases, with 5 bases lying between them. The CDR3 is made up of 13 amino acids. Germline loops: CDR1 SGHDT, CDR2 YYEEEE. For the CDR3, the DNA is TGTGCCAGCAGCTTGGCAGGGAATCAGCCCCAGCATTTT. Its protein product is CASSLAGNQPQHF.

V usage is TRBV6-1 and J usage is TRBJ1-2; 7 nucleotides match TRBD1. V was pared by 2 bases and J by 1 base, with 4 bases of the junction left unmatched. Per germline, CDR1 MNHNS and CDR2 SASEGT. CDR3 size: 15 residues. The CDR3 loop is CASSESQGVNYGYTF. The CDR3 nucleotides read TGTGCCAGCAGTGAATCCCAGGGGGTTAACTATGGCTACACCTTC.

V and J are TRBV9 and TRBJ2-2; 8 nucleotides match TRBD2. In germline, CDR1 is SGDLS, CDR2 YYNGEE. After removal of 6 bases from V and 3 bases from J, the junction contained 10 bases not matched to a gene. The CDR3 is made up of 16 amino acids. The CDR3 DNA sequence: TGTGCCAGCAACGAAAACCGGGGGGGCTACACCGGGGAGCTGTTTTTT. It is translated as CASNENRGGYTGELFF.

The CDR3 bases are TGTGCCAGCAGTGATCAAGGGGGATATCAGCCCCAGCATTTT. It encodes CASSDQGGYQPQHF. This rearrangement joins TRBV2 to TRBJ1-5, with D tentatively TRBD1 (6 bases). V was trimmed by 3 bases and J by 5 bases, leaving 11 bases between them. CDR3 length equals 14 residues. Germline loops: CDR1 SNHLY, CDR2 FYNNEI.

Details on this clone: Compared with germline, one end of the junction differs, possibly owing to a read error. V usage is TRBV19 and J usage is TRBJ2-1; D remains unclear. Germline values: CDR1 LNHDA, CDR2 SQIVND (reference sequence). This CDR3 is built from 13 residues. The chain's CDR3 is CASSIDSHNEQFF. CDR3 DNA sequence: TGTGCCAGTAGTATCGACTCCCACAATGAGCAGTTCTTC.

This chain connects TRBV5-1 to TRBJ2-5, with D possibly being TRBD1 (7 bases). The CDR3 has 15 residues. Germline assignment: CDR1 SGHRS and CDR2 YFSETQ. Trimming took 0 bases from V and 4 from J, leaving 13 bases between them. For the CDR3, the DNA is TGCGCCAGCAGCTTGGGGGCAGGGGGAGGAGAGACCCAGTACTTC. This gives the protein CASSLGAGGGETQYF.

The rearrangement links TRBV5-6 to TRBJ2-7; 10 bases map to TRBD1. Germline V gives CDR1 SGHDT, CDR2 YYEEEE. The CDR3 runs to 14 residues. Trimming took 5 bases from V and 5 from J; bases not matched to a gene: 7. CDR3 nucleotides: TGTGCCAGCAGTTCCGGGACAGGGGCCAACGAGCAGTACTTC. It yields the protein CASSSGTGANEQYF.

This chain links TRBV6-6 with TRBJ2-2; D is undetermined. V was trimmed by 6 bases and J by 4 bases, leaving 6 bases between them. This CDR3 spans 12 amino acids. Germline V gives CDR1 MNHNY, CDR2 SVGAGI (reference sequence). The DNA of the CDR3 is TGTGCCAGCAGCCCTAGCACCGGGGAGCTGTTTTTT. Translation: CASSPSTGELFF.

This clone appeared a few times. This chain links TRBV11-3 with TRBJ2-7; 8 nucleotides match TRBD2. The ends lost 5 bases at V and 1 base at J; junction bases unmatched: 4. From germline, CDR1 is SGHNT and CDR2 YENEEA. This CDR3 contains 14 residues. This CDR3 is CASSPTSASYEQYF. In DNA, the CDR3 is TGTGCCAGCAGCCCGACTAGCGCATCCTACGAGCAGTACTTC.

V and J are TRBV7-2 and TRBJ2-1, with 7 nucleotides matching TRBD1. The ends lost 5 bases at V and 4 bases at J; junction bases unmatched: 8. This CDR3 spans 15 amino acids. Germline V lookup: CDR1 SGHTA, CDR2 FQGNSA. CDR3 amino acids: CASSETGKGYNEQFF. For the CDR3, the DNA is TGTGCCAGCAGCGAGACAGGGAAGGGTTACAATGAGCAGTTCTTC.

The chain combines TRBV7-9 with TRBJ1-1, with D tentatively TRBD1 (5 bases). Germline CDR1 SEHNR, CDR2 FQNEAQ (reference sequence). Trimming shortened V by 5 bases and J by 10 bases, and 14 bases separated the two germline ends. This CDR3 is 12 amino acids long. CDR3 in amino acids: CASSKRRGGAFF. CDR3 in DNA: TGTGCCAGCAGCAAAAGGAGGGGTGGAGCTTTCTTT.

The chain carries TRBV2 and TRBJ2-7; 9 bases agree with TRBD1. J gave up 3 bases and V 6 bases, and 9 bases lay outside the gene matches. This CDR3 contains 15 residues. Germline V gene lookup returns CDR1 SNHLY and CDR2 FYNNEI. The CDR3, as DNA: TGTGCCAGCAGCGATACAGGGGGCGGCTACTACGAGCAGTACTTC. It codes for CASSDTGGGYYEQYF.

The chain combines TRBV30 with TRBJ2-7, with TRBD1 matching 12 bases. This CDR3 is built from 14 residues. CDR1 and CDR2 (germline): GTSNPN, SVGIG (reference sequence). V was pared by 1 base and J by 4 bases, with 2 bases of the junction left unmatched. CDR3 region: CAWSGDRGQYEQYF. CDR3 nucleotide sequence: TGTGCCTGGAGTGGGGACAGGGGGCAATACGAGCAGTACTTC.

J is TRBJ2-5 and V is TRBV28; D is unclear. TRBJ2-7 matches the DNA end more closely, so the J call is doubtful. This CDR3 comprises 12 residues. Germline CDR1 MDHEN, CDR2 SYDVKM. In DNA, the CDR3 is TGTGCCAGCAGTTTGAGCTCCTACGAGCAGTACTTC. Protein product: CASSLSSYEQYF.

This clone turned up a few times. The chain recombines TRBV7-2 with TRBJ1-1; D is possibly TRBD1 (5 bases). This CDR3 is 14 amino acids long. The ends were cut back, 5 bases at V and 1 base at J, with 11 bases in the middle. Germline CDR1 is SGHTA and CDR2 is FQGNSA. This CDR3 reads CASSPLTANTEAFF. Written as DNA, the CDR3 is TGTGCCAGCAGCCCCCTGACAGCGAACACTGAAGCTTTCTTT.

The chain is built from TRBV5-4 and TRBJ1-2; 10 bases align to TRBD1. Germline V gene sequence: CDR1 SGHNT, CDR2 YYREEE (reference sequence). Trimming at V came to 2 bases and at J to 4 bases, leaving 5 bases not matched to a gene. This CDR3 is 15 amino acids long. The CDR3 loop reads CASSFDRGPGYGYTF. The CDR3 coding sequence is TGTGCCAGCAGCTTCGACAGGGGGCCTGGCTATGGCTACACCTTC.

V gene TRBV5-4 combines with J gene TRBJ2-1, with 9 positions matching TRBD1. The CDR3 has 15 residues. Germline loops: CDR1 SGHNT, CDR2 YYREEE (reference sequence). Germline trimming cut 4 bases from V and 4 bases from J; bases unmatched to any gene: 6. CDR3: CASSRPGTGYNEQFF. As DNA, the CDR3 is TGTGCCAGCAGCCGTCCCGGGACAGGGTACAATGAGCAGTTCTTC.

This chain uses TRBV2 with TRBJ2-7; 7 bases match TRBD2. CDR1 and CDR2 (germline): SNHLY, FYNNEI. V trimming: 6 bases; J trimming: 2 bases; junction bases outside the gene matches: 10. There are 15 residues in the CDR3. CDR3 residues: CASRGGAVYTYEQYF. CDR3 sequence (DNA): TGTGCCAGCAGGGGAGGGGCAGTTTATACCTACGAGCAGTACTTC.

The V call is TRBV6-6, the J call TRBJ1-1; 8 bases agree with TRBD1. The V segment lost 6 bases and the J segment 4 bases; nucleotides outside the gene matches: 10. CDR3 length equals 15 residues. The germline gives CDR1 MNHNY, CDR2 SVGAGI (reference sequence). DNA of the CDR3: TGTGCCAGCAGCAACCCCAGGGGGCGCGGCACTGAAGCTTTCTTT. Translating gives CASSNPRGRGTEAFF.

V usage is TRBV28 and J usage is TRBJ1-1; a weak D match, TRBD1 (6 bases). In germline, CDR1 is MDHEN, CDR2 SYDVKM. CDR3 size: 17 residues. The ends were cut back, 6 bases at V and 0 bases at J, with 20 bases in the middle. DNA of the CDR3: TGTGCCAGCAGACTCATCAGGGGAAGGTCCATGAACACTGAAGCTTTCTTT. Its translation: CASRLIRGRSMNTEAFF.

J is TRBJ2-1 and V is TRBV9; 11 positions match TRBD2. Germline V gives CDR1 SGDLS, CDR2 YYNGEE. V lost 4 bases, J lost 2 bases, and 2 bases stayed unmatched. CDR3 length: 15 residues. The CDR3 reads CASSLAGGPYNEQFF. The CDR3 nucleotides are TGTGCCAGCAGCTTAGCGGGGGGGCCCTACAATGAGCAGTTCTTC.

This chain uses TRBV6-5 with TRBJ1-1; 7 nucleotides align to TRBD1. Germline CDR1 reads MNHEY; CDR2 reads SVGAGI. CDR3 length equals 14 residues. The J segment lost 1 base and the V segment lost 2 bases, leaving 1 base of the junction unmatched. In DNA form, the CDR3 reads TGTGCCAGCAGTTACCGGACAGGGAACACTGAAGCTTTCTTT. Translation gives CASSYRTGNTEAFF.

This clone turned up a few times. V gene TRBV30 combines with J gene TRBJ2-5; 9 bases align to TRBD2. Unmatched junction bases numbered 11, after V lost 2 bases and J lost 10 bases. Germline V lookup: CDR1 GTSNPN, CDR2 SVGIG (reference sequence). The CDR3 is 14 residues long. This CDR3 reads CAWSPITRGGGQYF. The CDR3 DNA reads TGTGCCTGGAGTCCCATCACCCGCGGGGGGGGCCAGTACTTC.

The chain recombines TRBV29-1 with TRBJ2-7; 7 bases match TRBD1. Looked up from germline, CDR1 is SQVTM and CDR2 is ANQGSEA. The junction had 6 bases not matched to a gene; V was cut back by 1 base and J by 3 bases. The length of the CDR3 is 14 residues. CDR3 sequence (DNA): TGCAGCGTTGAAGGGGTACAGGGGATCTACGAGCAGTACTTC. It encodes CSVEGVQGIYEQYF.

The chain employs TRBV6-1 and TRBJ1-5; a weak D match, TRBD1 (6 bases). Germline V lookup: CDR1 MNHNS, CDR2 SASEGT. V was cut by 5 bases and J by 3 bases, with 11 bases left in between. The CDR3 spans 14 residues. CDR3 coding DNA: TGTGCCAGCAGTAACACAGGGTTCAATCAGCCCCAGCATTTT. Translation gives CASSNTGFNQPQHF.

The rearrangement joins TRBV14 to TRBJ2-7; possible D gene TRBD2, 7 bases. Per the germline V gene, CDR1 is SGHDN and CDR2 is FVKESK. The CDR3 is made up of 14 amino acids. The V and J ends lost 1 base and 5 bases respectively, with 12 bases between them. The CDR3 here is CASSQAGGGDEQYF. CDR3 DNA sequence: TGTGCCAGCAGCCAAGCGGGGGGCGGCGACGAGCAGTACTTC.